The entry that follows covers one T cell receptor (beta chain) sequence. This CDR3 comprises 14 residues. The germline V gene encodes CDR1 SQVTM and CDR2 ANQGSEA. V was pared by 4 bases and J by 4 bases, with 5 bases of the junction left unmatched. Libraries were prepared by immunoSEQ multiplex PCR; TCRdb keeps only in-frame clonotypes and omits some of them. The sample includes 70,000 to 95,000 clones, over 75% of them seen just once. The record originates from a study of control samples from healthy donors and cancer patients. The clonotype originates from a man aged 45-60 years in good health. The sequenced sample was blood. The chain has TRBV29-1 and TRBJ1-5, with TRBD1 identical over 9 bases. The CDR3 loop reads CSVGFGTGNQPQHF. CDR3 bases: TGCAGCGTTGGATTTGGGACAGGGAATCAGCCCCAGCATTTT.